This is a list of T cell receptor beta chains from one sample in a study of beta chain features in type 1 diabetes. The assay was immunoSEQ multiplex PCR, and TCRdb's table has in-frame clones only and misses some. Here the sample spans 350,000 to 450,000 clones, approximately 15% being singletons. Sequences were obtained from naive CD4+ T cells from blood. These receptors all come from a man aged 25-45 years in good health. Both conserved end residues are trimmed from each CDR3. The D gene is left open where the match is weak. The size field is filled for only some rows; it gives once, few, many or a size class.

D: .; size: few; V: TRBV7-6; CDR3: ATFRRGPYNEQF
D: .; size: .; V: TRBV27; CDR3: ASSFSSYPNNEQF
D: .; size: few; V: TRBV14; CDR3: ASGRYPDTQY
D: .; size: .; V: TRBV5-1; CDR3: ASGNVGNLGPGELF
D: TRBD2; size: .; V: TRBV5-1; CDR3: ASSLSGAGYNEQF
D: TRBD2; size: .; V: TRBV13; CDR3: ASSLGTSAYNEQF
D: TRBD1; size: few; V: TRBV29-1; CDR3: SVGTGREANGYT
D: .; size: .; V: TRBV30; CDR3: AWSRAPFT
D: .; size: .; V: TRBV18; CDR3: ASSPLDIVTDTQY
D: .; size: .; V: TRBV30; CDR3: AWSTGFSTDTQY
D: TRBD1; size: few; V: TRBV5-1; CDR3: ASSLDGTQGVNIQY
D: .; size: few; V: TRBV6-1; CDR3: ASMARADTEAF
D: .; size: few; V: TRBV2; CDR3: ASSEGLVSRRDTQY
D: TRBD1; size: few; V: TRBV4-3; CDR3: ASSQGQGTYNEQF
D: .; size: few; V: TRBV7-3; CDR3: ASSDSGPDTQY
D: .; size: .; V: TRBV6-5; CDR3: ASSRARQSYEQY
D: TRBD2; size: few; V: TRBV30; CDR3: ARSVALAGADTQY
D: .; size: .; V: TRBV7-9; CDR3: ASSYNSRELF
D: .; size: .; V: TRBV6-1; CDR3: ASKVRPGSGYT
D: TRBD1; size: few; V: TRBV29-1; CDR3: SAAPGTGTDTQY
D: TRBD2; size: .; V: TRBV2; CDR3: ASSDGTSGFSTDTQY
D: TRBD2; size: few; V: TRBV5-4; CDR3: ASSPTSGIQETQY
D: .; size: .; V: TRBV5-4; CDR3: ASSPPQRDTQY
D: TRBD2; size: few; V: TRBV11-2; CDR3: ASSLRPRAGGNNEQF
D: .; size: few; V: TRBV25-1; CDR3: ASSASYSGTQNTGELF
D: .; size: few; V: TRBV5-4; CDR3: ASSSYRVGDQETQY
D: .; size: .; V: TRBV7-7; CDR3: ASSLAANTGELF
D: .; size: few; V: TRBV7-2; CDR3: ASSLAAKTASYEQY
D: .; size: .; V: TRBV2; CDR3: ASSTRVSGDEQF
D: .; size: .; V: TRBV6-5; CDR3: ASSTRLGTEAF
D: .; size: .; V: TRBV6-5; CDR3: ATSNRGQRETQY
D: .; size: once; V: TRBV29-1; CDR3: SAHQGHKTQY